This TCR beta chain was profiled in a study of T cells in Graves' hyperthyroidism and ophthalmopathy. This clonotype was detected many times. No antigen is known for it. Study-wide points: Before onset, ophthalmopathy was predicted by the model a median roughly 6.4 months earlier.

The TCR beta CDR3 regions underwent amplification using RNA transcripts as the source. Primed by the HTBI set, a first-round RT-PCR was run on the TCR CDR3. TCRdb fed the multiplex PCR reads into MiXCR, producing one record per CDR3 protein. The table lists under 350,000 distinct CDR3 sequences, roughly a fifth of them singletons. The V end was cut by 0 bases, the J end by 11 bases, with 22 bases between. CDR1 is DFQATT, CDR2 SNEGSKA, per germline (reference sequence). This CDR3 comprises 15 residues. Every diagnosis used clinical symptoms, serum thyroxine and TRAb, thyroid ultrasound and orbital computed tomography.

This receptor was taken from a woman between 50 and 59 years old with Graves' hyperthyroidism. The chain couples TRBV20-1 to TRBJ2-5, with a tentative D call TRBD1 (6 bases). Sequencing used blood. The CDR3 is CSARDSQGPSEAQYF. The DNA of the CDR3 is TGCAGTGCTAGAGATTCCCAGGGGCCTTCTGAAGCACAGTACTTC.